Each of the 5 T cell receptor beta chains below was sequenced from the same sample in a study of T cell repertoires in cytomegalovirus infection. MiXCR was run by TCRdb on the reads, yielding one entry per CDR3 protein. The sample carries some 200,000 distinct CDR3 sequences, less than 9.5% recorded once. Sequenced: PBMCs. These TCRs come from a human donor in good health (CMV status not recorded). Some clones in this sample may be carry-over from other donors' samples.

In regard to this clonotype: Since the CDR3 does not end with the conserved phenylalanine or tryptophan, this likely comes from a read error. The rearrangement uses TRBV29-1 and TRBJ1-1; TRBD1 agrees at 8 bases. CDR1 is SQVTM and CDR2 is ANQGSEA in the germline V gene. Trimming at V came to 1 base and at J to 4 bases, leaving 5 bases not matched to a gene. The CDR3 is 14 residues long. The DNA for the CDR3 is TGCAGCGTTGAAGGGACAGGGTTTGGCACTGAAGCTTTCTTA. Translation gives CSVEGTGFGTEAFL.

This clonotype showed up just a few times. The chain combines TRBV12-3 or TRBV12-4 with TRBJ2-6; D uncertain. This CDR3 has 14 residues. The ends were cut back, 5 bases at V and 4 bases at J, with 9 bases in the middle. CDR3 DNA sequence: TGTGCCAGCAGTCAAATGGGCGGGGCCAACGTCCTGACTTTC. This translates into CASSQMGGANVLTF.

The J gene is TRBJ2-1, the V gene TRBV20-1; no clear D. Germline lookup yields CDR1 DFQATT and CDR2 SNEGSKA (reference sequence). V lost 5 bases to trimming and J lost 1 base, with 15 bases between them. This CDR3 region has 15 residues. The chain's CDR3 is CSAEKTLGSYNEQFF. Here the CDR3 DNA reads TGCAGTGCTGAGAAGACCCTAGGGTCCTACAATGAGCAGTTCTTC.

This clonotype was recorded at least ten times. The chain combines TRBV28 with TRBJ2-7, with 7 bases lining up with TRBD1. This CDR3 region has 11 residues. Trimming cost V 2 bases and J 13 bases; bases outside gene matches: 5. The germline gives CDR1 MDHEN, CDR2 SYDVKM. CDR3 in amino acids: CASSLTGTAYF. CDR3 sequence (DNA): TGTGCCAGCAGTTTAACCGGGACAGCCTACTTC. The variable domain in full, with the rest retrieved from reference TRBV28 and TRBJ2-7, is DVKVTQSSRYLVKRTGEKVFLECVQDMDHENMFWYRQDPGLGLRLIYFSYDVKMKEKGDIPEGYSVSREKKERFSLILESASTNQTSMYLCASSLTGTAYFGPGTRLTVT.

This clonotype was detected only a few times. The CDR3 DNA is TGTGCCAGCAGTTTATATCAGGGGGGTGAAGCTTTCTTT. It encodes CASSLYQGGEAFF. The chain is built from TRBV28 and TRBJ1-1, with TRBD1 matching over 7 bases. V lost 1 base and J lost 7; bases outside the gene matches: 3. The CDR3 has 13 amino acids. The germline CDR1 and CDR2 sequences are MDHEN and SYDVKM.